This T cell receptor beta chain was documented in a study of radiotherapy plus CTLA-4 blockade in lung cancer. On the study more broadly: Objective responses were observed in less than 20% of patients, and disease control was achieved by roughly 31%.

Participants had chemo-refractory metastatic non-small-cell lung cancer and were treated with focal radiation plus ipilimumab CTLA-4 blockade. Germline V gives CDR1 LNHNV, CDR2 YYDKDF (reference sequence). This CDR3 is 13 amino acids long. V lost 6 bases, J lost 9 bases, and 16 bases lay in between. As regards this clone: What it recognizes is unknown.

Findings and limits, study-wide: Interferon-beta, together with early blood T cell clone dynamics, reportedly best predicted response. Expansion in blood of tumor-derived TCR clones was seen after radiotherapy plus ipilimumab.

Profiling relied on immunoSEQ multiplex PCR, and the TCRdb table lists in-frame clones only, not all of them. The table records 65,000 to 85,000 clones, 70% to 80% of them present only once. The material sequenced was peripheral blood, taken from a patient treated with radiotherapy plus ipilimumab. The chain uses TRBV15 and TRBJ2-3, with D maybe TRBD2 (6 bases). This TCR was sampled from a human donor with non-small cell lung cancer whose response to radiotherapy plus ipilimumab could not be evaluated. Some clones in this sample may be carry-over from other donors' samples. The DNA of the CDR3 is TGTGCCACCAGTACCCAGGGTGGAGGGACGCAGTATTTT. Translation gives CATSTQGGGTQYF.